The clone carrying this TCR beta chain was detected many times. This record belongs to a study of T cells after yellow fever vaccination. Trimming took 7 bases from V and 4 from J, leaving 8 bases between them. Looked up from germline, CDR1 is SNHLY and CDR2 is FYNNEI. The CDR3 is 11 amino acids. Via MiXCR, TCRdb re-called the 5' RACE reads, giving one row per CDR3 protein. The sample carries 30,000 to 35,000 distinct CDR3 sequences, approximately 7% recorded once. The clonotype originates from a man younger than 35 who received the YFV17D yellow fever vaccine. The chain couples TRBV2 to TRBJ2-7; unclear D gene. The sequencing used PBMCs, either bulk or a sorted T-cell subset (CD4+, CD8+, memory, or dextramer-sorted; not recorded which), collected on the day of the first yellow fever vaccination. CDR3 amino acids: CASTPGYEQYF. Here the CDR3 DNA reads TGTGCCAGCACCCCAGGATACGAGCAGTACTTC.